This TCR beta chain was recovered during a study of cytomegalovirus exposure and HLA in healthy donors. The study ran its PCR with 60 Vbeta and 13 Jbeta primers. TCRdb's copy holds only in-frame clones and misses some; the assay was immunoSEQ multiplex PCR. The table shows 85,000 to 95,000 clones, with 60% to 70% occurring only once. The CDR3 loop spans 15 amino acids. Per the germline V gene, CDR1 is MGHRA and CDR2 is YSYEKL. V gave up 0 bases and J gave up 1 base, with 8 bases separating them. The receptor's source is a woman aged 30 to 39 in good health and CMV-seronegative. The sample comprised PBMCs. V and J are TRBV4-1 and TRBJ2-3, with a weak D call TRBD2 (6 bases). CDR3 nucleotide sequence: TGCGCCAGCAGCCAAGAATGGGGGGGCACAGATACGCAGTATTTT. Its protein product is CASSQEWGGTDTQYF.